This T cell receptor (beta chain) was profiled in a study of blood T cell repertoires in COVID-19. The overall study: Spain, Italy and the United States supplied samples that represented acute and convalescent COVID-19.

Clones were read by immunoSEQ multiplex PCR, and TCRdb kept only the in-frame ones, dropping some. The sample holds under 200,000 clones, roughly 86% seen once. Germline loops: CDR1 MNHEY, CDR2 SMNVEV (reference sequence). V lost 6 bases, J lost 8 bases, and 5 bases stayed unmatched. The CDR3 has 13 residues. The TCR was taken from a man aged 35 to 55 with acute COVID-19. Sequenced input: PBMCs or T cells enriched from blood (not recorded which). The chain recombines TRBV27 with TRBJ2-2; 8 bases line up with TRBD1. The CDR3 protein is CASRRQGMGELFF. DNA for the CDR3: TGTGCCAGCAGACGACAGGGGATGGGGGAGCTGTTTTTT.